This record concerns one T cell receptor beta chain sequence. The antigen is not known. The data were taken from a study of vaccination and CD4 T cells after COVID-19. Study context: The stimulating agents, overlapping spike peptides, came from SARS-CoV-2, HCoV-NL63, HCoV-OC43 and HCoV-229E.

Indicated time point: late sampling 161 to 241 days after vaccination in a few convalescent patients. Described treatment: roughly 10-day PBMC culture with coronavirus spike peptide pools or control peptides (ViraFEST assay). Sequencing of DNA taken from cultured CD4+ T cells relied on the Oncomine TCR Beta short-read assay. TCRdb reprocessed the PCR reads with MiXCR, giving one entry per CDR3 protein. The data contain 20,000 to 30,000 distinct CDR3 sequences, roughly 38% of them singletons. Trimming cost V 4 bases and J 8 bases, with 20 bases left between them. CDR3 length: 15 amino acids. CDR1 and CDR2 (germline): SEHNR, FQNEAQ (reference sequence).

The V and J genes are TRBV7-9 and TRBJ1-2; tentatively, D is TRBD1 (6 bases). The clonotype originates from a human donor who had recovered from COVID-19. The sequencing here drew on CD4+ T cells from blood, cultured in vitro, taken about 7 months after SARS-CoV-2 vaccination. In DNA form, the CDR3 reads TGTGCCAGCAGCTCGAATCCCCGGGGGCGCGGAGGCTACACCTTC. Protein product: CASSSNPRGRGGYTF. The whole variable domain, remainder taken from reference TRBV7-9 and TRBJ1-2, is DTGVSQNPRHKITKRGQNVTFRCDPISEHNRLYWYRQTLGQGPEFLTYFQNEAQLEKSRLLSDRFSAERPKGSFSTLEIQRTEQGDSAMYLCASSSNPRGRGGYTFGSGTRLTVV.